The subject of this entry is one TCR beta chain. In the authors' methods: Amplified reference gene primers provided the basis for estimating nucleated cell counts. Method: immunoSEQ multiplex PCR; TCRdb's copy keeps in-frame clones and lacks some. V, J and clone size are those of that table, while D and trimming were read from the DNA. The sample gives roughly 150,000 clones, around 89% of which show up once; around 2.9% is in the top ten. These data are taken from a study of blood T cell repertoires in COVID-19. Study at large: COVID-19 samples from acute and convalescent phases originated in the United States, Italy and Spain.

The trim removed 4 bases at V and 6 bases at J, leaving 7 bases unmatched. Germline V lookup: CDR1 MNHEY, CDR2 SVGAGI. There are 14 residues in the CDR3. The chain links TRBV6-5 to TRBJ2-7, with TRBD2 matching over 9 bases. The sequencing input was peripheral blood. The source of this sequence is a man aged 55 to 70 with active or convalescent COVID-19. CDR3 in amino acids: CASSSVAGEGEQYF. As DNA, the CDR3 is TGTGCCAGCAGTTCCGTAGCGGGAGAGGGCGAGCAGTACTTC.